Following are 5 T cell receptor beta chains from one sample sequenced in a study of spatial heterogeneity in lung cancer. Study observations and caveats: One measure, the expanded intratumoral alpha and beta TCR count, tracked tumor mutation counts.

TCRdb re-called the 5' RACE reads through MiXCR, storing one row per CDR3 protein. In the table there are over 250 distinct CDR3 sequences, about two fifths of which are singletons. Their antigens remain unidentified. Time point denoted: sample taken at primary tumor resection. Sequences were derived from lung tumor tissue, sampled at surgery. All receptors come from a male donor with early-stage non-small cell lung cancer.

Note on this clonotype: This beta chain appears as a stray read in a library generated for alpha chains; its size is not informative. The chain combines TRBV9 with TRBJ2-7; D is possibly TRBD1 (7 bases). The V gene lost 0 bases and the J gene lost 7 bases, with 14 bases spanning the gap. This CDR3 spans 14 amino acids. Germline CDR1 SGDLS, CDR2 YYNGEE. The CDR3 DNA reads as TGTGCCAGCAGCGTAGACCCCCAGGGGGGAGAGCAGTACTTC. This translates into CASSVDPQGGEQYF.

This clonotype was picked up a small number of times. Since the library was made to target alpha chains, this beta chain is a stray read and its abundance is not meaningful. The gene calls are TRBV10-3 and TRBJ2-7; TRBD1 matches 7 bases. Germline CDR1 is ENHRY and CDR2 is SYGVKD. V was clipped by 0 bases and J by 5 bases; unmatched bases: 4. The CDR3 totals 14 residues. As DNA, the CDR3 is TGTGCCATCAGTGAGTCGAATGACAGGGACGAGCAGTACTTC. It yields the protein CAISESNDRDEQYF.

Turning to this clonotype: The library was designed around alpha chains, so this beta chain is a stray read whose abundance carries little weight. V usage is TRBV30 and J usage is TRBJ2-1; 9 nucleotides match TRBD2. J was trimmed by 2 bases and V by 5 bases; bases with no gene match: 1. This CDR3 region has 13 residues. The V gene's germline CDR1 is GTSNPN and CDR2 SVGIG (reference sequence). CDR3 DNA: TGTGCCTGGGCGGGGGGGCCCTACAATGAGCAGTTCTTC. It translates to CAWAGGPYNEQFF.

This clonotype was recorded a few times. This beta chain is an unintended read in a library built for alpha chains; its size means little. The chain couples TRBV7-2 to TRBJ2-1; D uncertain. There are 13 residues in the CDR3. V was shortened by 1 base and J by 4 bases, with 5 bases between the two germline ends. Germline V lookup: CDR1 SGHTA, CDR2 FQGNSA. CDR3 coding DNA: TGTGCCAGCAGCTTAGACACTTACAATGAGCAGTTCTTC. Translated, it gives CASSLDTYNEQFF. Complete variable domain (other parts from reference TRBV7-2 and TRBJ2-1): GAGVSQSPSNKVTEKGKDVELRCDPISGHTALYWYRQSLGQGLEFLIYFQGNSAPDKSGLPSDRFSAERTGGSVSTLTIQRTQQEDSAVYLCASSLDTYNEQFFGPGTRLTVL.

The sample holds a few counts of this clonotype. This beta chain is an off-target read within a library intended for alpha chains, so its frequency means little. This sequence joins TRBV7-9 and TRBJ2-1, with D perhaps matching TRBD2 (7 bases). Germline V gene sequence: CDR1 SEHNR, CDR2 FQNEAQ (reference sequence). V was shortened by 2 bases and J by 2 bases, with 13 bases between the two germline ends. The CDR3 has 16 residues. DNA of the CDR3: TGTGCCAGCAGCTTAATGGCGGGGGCCCCCTACAATGAGCAGTTCTTC. Translated: CASSLMAGAPYNEQFF.